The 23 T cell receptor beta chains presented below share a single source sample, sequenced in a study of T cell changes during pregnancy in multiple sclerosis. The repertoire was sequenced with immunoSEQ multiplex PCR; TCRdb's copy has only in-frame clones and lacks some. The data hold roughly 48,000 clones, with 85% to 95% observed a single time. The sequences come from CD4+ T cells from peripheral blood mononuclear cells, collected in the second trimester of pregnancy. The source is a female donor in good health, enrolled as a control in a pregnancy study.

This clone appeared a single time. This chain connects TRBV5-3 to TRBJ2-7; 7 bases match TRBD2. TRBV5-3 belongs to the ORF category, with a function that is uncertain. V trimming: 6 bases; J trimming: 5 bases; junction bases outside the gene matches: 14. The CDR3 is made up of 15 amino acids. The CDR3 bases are TGTGCCAGAATGCCCGCAGGCGGGAGTCGGGACGAGCAGTACTTC. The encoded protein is CARMPAGGSRDEQYF.

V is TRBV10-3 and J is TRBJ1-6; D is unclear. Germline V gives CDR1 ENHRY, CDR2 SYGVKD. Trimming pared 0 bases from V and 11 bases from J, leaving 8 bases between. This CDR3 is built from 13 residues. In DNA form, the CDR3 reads TGTGCCATCAGTGAGTCGCGGGAGGCACCCCTCCACTTT. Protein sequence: CAISESREAPLHF.

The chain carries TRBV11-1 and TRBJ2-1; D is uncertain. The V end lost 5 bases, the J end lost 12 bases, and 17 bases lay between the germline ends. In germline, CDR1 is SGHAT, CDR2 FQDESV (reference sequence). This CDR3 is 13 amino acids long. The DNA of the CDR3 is TGTGCCAGCAGCCTGGATACTATGGTGGGGCAGTTCTTC. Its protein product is CASSLDTMVGQFF. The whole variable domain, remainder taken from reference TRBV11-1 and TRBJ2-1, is EAEVAQSPRYKITEKSQAVAFWCDPISGHATLYWYRQILGQGPELLVQFQDESVVDDSQLPKDRFSAERLKGVDSTLKIQPAELGDSAMYLCASSLDTMVGQFFGPGTRLTVL.

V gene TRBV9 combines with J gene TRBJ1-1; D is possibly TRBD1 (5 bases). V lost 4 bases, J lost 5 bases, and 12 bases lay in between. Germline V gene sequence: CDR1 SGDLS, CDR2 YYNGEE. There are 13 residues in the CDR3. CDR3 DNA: TGTGCCAGCAGCCGAGGTCGGGGGACTGAAGCTTTCTTT. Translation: CASSRGRGTEAFF.

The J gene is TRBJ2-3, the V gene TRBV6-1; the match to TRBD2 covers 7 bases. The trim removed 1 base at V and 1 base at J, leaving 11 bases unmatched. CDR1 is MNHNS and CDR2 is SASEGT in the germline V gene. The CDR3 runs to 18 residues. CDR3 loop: CASSEDPIIAGGTDTQYF. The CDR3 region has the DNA TGTGCCAGCAGTGAAGACCCAATTATTGCGGGAGGCACAGATACGCAGTATTTT.

The CDR3 protein is CASSQHVGSSYEQYF. The CDR3 nucleotides read TGTGCCAGCAGCCAGCACGTGGGCAGTTCCTACGAGCAGTACTTC. The V and J genes are TRBV9 and TRBJ2-7; D not certain. This CDR3 spans 15 amino acids. Trimming removed 4 bases at V and 1 base at J, with 15 bases between. Germline CDR1 reads SGDLS; CDR2 reads YYNGEE.

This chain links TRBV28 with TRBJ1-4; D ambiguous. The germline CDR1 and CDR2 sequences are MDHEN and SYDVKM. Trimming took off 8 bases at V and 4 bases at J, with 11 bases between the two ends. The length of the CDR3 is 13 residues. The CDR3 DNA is TGTGCCAGCGGGCAGACCATTAATGAAAAACTGTTTTTT. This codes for CASGQTINEKLFF. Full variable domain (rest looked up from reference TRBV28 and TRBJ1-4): DVKVTQSSRYLVKRTGEKVFLECVQDMDHENMFWYRQDPGLGLRLIYFSYDVKMKEKGDIPEGYSVSREKKERFSLILESASTNQTSMYLCASGQTINEKLFFGSGTQLSVL.

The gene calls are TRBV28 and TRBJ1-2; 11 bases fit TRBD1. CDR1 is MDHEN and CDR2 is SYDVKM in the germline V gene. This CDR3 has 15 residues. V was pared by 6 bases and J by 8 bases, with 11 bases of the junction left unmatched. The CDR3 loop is CASSLGTGGIGGYTF. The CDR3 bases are TGTGCCAGCAGCCTCGGGACAGGGGGAATAGGGGGCTACACCTTC.

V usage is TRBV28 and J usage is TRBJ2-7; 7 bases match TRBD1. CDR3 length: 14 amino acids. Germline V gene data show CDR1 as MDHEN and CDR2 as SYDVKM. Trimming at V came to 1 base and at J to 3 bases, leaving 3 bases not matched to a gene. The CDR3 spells CASSLSPGGYEQYF. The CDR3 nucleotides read TGTGCCAGCAGTTTATCACCAGGGGGCTACGAGCAGTACTTC.

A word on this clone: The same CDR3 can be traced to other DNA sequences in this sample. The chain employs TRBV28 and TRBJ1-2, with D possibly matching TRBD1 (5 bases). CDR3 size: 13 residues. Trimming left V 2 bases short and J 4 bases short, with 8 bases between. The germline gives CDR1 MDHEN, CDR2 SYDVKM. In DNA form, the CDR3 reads TGTGCCAGCAGTTTAGGGCAGGGCTATGGCTACACCTTC. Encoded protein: CASSLGQGYGYTF.

The CDR3 loop reads CASSLGSGDTEAFF. The CDR3 coding sequence is TGTGCCAGTAGTCTAGGCTCCGGGGACACTGAAGCTTTCTTT. The chain combines TRBV19 with TRBJ1-1; D ambiguous. Germline V gives CDR1 LNHDA, CDR2 SQIVND (reference sequence). V gave up 5 bases and J gave up 3 bases, with 13 bases separating them. The CDR3 totals 14 residues.

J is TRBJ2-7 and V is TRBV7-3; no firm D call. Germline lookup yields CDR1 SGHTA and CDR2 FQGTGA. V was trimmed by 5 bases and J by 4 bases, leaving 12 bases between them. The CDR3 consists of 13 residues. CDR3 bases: TGTGCCAGCAGCCCCTTTGACGGGTACGAGCAGTACTTC. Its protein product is CASSPFDGYEQYF.

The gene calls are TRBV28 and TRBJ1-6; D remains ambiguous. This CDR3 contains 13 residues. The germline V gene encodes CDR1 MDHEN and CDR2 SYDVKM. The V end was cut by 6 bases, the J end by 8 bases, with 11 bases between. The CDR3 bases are TGTGCCAGCAGGGCAGCTGCGGATTCACCCCTCCACTTT. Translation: CASRAAADSPLHF.

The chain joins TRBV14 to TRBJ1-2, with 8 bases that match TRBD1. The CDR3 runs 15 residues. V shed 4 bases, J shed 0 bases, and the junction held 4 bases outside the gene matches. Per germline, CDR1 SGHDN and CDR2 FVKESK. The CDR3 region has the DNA TGTGCCAGCAGCCCCTGGACAGGGTCTAACTATGGCTACACCTTC. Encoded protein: CASSPWTGSNYGYTF.

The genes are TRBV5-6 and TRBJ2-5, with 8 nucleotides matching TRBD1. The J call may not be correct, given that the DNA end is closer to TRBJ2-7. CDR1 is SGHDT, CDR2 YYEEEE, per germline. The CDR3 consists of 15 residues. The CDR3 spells CASSLVGQGVSEQYF. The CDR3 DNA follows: TGTGCCAGCAGCTTGGTAGGACAGGGTGTGAGCGAGCAGTACTTC.

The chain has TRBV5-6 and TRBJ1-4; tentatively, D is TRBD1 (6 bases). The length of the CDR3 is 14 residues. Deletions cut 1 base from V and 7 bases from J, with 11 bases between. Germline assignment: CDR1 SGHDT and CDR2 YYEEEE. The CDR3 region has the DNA TGTGCCAGCAGCTTGACCAGGGGTACTGAAAAACTGTTTTTT. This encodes CASSLTRGTEKLFF.

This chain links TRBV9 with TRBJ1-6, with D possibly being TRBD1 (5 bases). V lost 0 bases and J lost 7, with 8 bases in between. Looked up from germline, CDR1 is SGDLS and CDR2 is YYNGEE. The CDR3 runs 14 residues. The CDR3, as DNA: TGTGCCAGCAGCGTAGACGGGGGAAATTCACCCCTCCACTTT. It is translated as CASSVDGGNSPLHF.

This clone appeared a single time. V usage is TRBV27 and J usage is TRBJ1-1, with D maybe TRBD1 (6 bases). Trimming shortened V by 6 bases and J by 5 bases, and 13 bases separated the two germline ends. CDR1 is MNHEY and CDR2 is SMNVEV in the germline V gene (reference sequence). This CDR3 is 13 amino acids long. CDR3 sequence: CASRSLQGTEAFF. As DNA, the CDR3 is TGTGCCAGCAGGTCTCTACAGGGAACTGAAGCTTTCTTT.

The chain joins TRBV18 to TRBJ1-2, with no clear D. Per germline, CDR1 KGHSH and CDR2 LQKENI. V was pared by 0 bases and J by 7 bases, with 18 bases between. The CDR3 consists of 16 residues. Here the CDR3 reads CASSPPALRHPLGYTF. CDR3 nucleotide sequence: TGTGCCAGCTCACCACCGGCTCTTCGACACCCCCTTGGCTACACCTTC.

The CDR3 is CANRTGRGNTIYF. CDR3 DNA sequence: TGCGCCAATCGGACAGGGAGAGGAAACACCATATATTTT. The gene calls are TRBV10-1 and TRBJ1-3, with 8 bases identical to TRBD1. V lost 10 bases and J lost 4; bases outside the gene matches: 6. The CDR3 is 13 residues long. Germline V gene lookup returns CDR1 WNHNN and CDR2 SYGVQD (reference sequence).

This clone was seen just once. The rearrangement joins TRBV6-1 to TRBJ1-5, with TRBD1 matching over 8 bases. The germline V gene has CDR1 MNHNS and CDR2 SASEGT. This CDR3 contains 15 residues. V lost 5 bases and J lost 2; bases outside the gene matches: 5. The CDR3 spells CASSIPTGGNQPQHF. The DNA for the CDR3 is TGTGCCAGCAGTATTCCGACAGGGGGCAATCAGCCCCAGCATTTT.

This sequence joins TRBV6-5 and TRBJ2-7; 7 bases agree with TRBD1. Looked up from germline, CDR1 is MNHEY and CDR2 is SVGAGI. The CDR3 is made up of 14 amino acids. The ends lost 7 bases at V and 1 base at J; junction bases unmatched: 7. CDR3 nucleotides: TGTGCCAGCAATCGACAGGGTCCGTCCTACGAGCAGTACTTC. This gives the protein CASNRQGPSYEQYF.

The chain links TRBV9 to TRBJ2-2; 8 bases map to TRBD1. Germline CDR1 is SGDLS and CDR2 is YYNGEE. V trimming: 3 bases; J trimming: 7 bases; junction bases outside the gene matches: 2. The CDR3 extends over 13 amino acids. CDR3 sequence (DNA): TGTGCCAGCAGCGCAGGGGGCTACGGGGAGCTGTTTTTT. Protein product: CASSAGGYGELFF.